This TCR beta chain appears in the sequencing data of a study of T cells in localized non-small cell lung cancer. Germline CDR1 is SGHRS and CDR2 is YFSETQ. CDR3 length: 15 residues. V dropped 4 bases and J dropped 7; count of bases not matched to a gene: 8. Measured with immunoSEQ multiplex PCR; TCRdb has only the in-frame clones, and not every one. The sample consists of about 30,000 clones, roughly 87% of them appearing once. This chain links TRBV5-1 with TRBJ2-1, with 10 bases identical to TRBD1. The receptor comes from a woman aged 40-69 years with stage I lung adenocarcinoma. The sample was peripheral blood, taken before any cancer treatment. The CDR3 DNA reads as TGCGCCAGCAGCACCGGACAGGGGGAATGGAATGAGCAGTTCTTC. It codes for CASSTGQGEWNEQFF.